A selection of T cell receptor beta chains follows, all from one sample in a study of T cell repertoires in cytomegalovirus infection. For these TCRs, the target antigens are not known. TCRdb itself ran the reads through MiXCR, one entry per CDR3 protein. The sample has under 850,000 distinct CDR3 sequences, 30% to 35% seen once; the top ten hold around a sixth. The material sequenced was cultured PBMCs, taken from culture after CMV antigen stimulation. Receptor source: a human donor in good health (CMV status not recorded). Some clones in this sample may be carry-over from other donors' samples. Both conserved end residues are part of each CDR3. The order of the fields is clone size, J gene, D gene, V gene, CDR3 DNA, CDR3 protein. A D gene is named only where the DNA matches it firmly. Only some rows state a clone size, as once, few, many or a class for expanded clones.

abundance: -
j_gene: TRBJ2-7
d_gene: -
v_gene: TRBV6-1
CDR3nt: TGTGCCAGCAGTGACGGGCAGGCTTACGAGCAGTACTTC
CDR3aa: CASSDGQAYEQYF

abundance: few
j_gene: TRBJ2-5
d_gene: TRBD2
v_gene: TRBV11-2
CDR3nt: TGTGCCAGCAGCTTAGGCGGTCGGGAGCGGGGAGGAGAGACCCAGTACTTC
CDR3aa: CASSLGGRERGGETQYF

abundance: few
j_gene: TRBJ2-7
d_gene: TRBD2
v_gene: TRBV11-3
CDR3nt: TGTGCCAGCAGCTTAGATCCGCCGGGGGGAGCGGACGAGCAGTACTTC
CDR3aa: CASSLDPPGGADEQYF

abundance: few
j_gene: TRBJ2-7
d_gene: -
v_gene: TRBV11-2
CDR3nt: TGTGCCAGCAGCTTAGGTGGCGGGACAATCTACGAGCAGTACTTC
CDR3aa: CASSLGGGTIYEQYF

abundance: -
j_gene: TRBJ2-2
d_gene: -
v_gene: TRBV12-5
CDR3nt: TGTGCTAGTGGTTTGGGGGGGAGCGCCGGGGAGCTGTTTTTT
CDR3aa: CASGLGGSAGELFF

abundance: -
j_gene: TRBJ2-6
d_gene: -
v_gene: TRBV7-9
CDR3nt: TGTGCCAGCAGCTTATCACGGGGACTCTCTGGGGCCAACGTCCTGACTTTC
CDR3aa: CASSLSRGLSGANVLTF

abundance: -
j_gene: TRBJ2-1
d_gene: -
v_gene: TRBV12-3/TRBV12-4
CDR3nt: TGTGCCAGCAGGCTATCGACAGGAGACAATGAGCAGTTCTTC
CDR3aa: CASRLSTGDNEQFF

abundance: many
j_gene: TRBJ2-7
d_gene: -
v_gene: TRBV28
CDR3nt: TGTGCCAGCAGTTTTGGCGCCTCCTACGAGCAGTACTTC
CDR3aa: CASSFGASYEQYF

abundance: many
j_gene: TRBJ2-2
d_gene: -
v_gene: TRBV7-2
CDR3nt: TGTGCCAGCATCATCAGCGGGCCCGGGGAGCTGTTTTTT
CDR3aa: CASIISGPGELFF

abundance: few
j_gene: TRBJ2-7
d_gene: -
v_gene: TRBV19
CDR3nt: TGTGCCAGTAGTATCCGTCCCCACCTTCTAGGTTTTTACGAGCAGTACTTC
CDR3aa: CASSIRPHLLGFYEQYF

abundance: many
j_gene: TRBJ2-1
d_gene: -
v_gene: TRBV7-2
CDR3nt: TGTGCCAGCAGCTTCCCACGGGAATCGGCTGACAATGAGCAGTTCTTC
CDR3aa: CASSFPRESADNEQFF

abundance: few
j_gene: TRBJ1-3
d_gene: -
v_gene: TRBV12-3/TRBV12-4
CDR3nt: TGTGCCAGCAGCCCAGAGGGAGGGGCCACCATATATTTT
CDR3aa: CASSPEGGATIYF

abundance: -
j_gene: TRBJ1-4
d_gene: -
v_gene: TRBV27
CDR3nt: TGTGCCAGCAGTTTAGGGAGCGCGCCTGGAAAACTGTTTTTT
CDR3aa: CASSLGSAPGKLFF

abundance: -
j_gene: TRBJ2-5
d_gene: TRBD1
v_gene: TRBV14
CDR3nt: TGTGCCAGCAGCCCCGGGACAGTTCAAGAGACCCAGTACTTC
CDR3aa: CASSPGTVQETQYF

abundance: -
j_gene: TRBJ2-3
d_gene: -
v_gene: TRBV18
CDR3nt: TGTGCCAGCCACCCCAGGGGAACAGATACGCAGTATTTT
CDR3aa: CASHPRGTDTQYF

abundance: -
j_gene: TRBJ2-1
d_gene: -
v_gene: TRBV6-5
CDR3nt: TGTGCCAGCCTTGGGACTCAGAACAATGAGCAGTTCTTC
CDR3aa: CASLGTQNNEQFF